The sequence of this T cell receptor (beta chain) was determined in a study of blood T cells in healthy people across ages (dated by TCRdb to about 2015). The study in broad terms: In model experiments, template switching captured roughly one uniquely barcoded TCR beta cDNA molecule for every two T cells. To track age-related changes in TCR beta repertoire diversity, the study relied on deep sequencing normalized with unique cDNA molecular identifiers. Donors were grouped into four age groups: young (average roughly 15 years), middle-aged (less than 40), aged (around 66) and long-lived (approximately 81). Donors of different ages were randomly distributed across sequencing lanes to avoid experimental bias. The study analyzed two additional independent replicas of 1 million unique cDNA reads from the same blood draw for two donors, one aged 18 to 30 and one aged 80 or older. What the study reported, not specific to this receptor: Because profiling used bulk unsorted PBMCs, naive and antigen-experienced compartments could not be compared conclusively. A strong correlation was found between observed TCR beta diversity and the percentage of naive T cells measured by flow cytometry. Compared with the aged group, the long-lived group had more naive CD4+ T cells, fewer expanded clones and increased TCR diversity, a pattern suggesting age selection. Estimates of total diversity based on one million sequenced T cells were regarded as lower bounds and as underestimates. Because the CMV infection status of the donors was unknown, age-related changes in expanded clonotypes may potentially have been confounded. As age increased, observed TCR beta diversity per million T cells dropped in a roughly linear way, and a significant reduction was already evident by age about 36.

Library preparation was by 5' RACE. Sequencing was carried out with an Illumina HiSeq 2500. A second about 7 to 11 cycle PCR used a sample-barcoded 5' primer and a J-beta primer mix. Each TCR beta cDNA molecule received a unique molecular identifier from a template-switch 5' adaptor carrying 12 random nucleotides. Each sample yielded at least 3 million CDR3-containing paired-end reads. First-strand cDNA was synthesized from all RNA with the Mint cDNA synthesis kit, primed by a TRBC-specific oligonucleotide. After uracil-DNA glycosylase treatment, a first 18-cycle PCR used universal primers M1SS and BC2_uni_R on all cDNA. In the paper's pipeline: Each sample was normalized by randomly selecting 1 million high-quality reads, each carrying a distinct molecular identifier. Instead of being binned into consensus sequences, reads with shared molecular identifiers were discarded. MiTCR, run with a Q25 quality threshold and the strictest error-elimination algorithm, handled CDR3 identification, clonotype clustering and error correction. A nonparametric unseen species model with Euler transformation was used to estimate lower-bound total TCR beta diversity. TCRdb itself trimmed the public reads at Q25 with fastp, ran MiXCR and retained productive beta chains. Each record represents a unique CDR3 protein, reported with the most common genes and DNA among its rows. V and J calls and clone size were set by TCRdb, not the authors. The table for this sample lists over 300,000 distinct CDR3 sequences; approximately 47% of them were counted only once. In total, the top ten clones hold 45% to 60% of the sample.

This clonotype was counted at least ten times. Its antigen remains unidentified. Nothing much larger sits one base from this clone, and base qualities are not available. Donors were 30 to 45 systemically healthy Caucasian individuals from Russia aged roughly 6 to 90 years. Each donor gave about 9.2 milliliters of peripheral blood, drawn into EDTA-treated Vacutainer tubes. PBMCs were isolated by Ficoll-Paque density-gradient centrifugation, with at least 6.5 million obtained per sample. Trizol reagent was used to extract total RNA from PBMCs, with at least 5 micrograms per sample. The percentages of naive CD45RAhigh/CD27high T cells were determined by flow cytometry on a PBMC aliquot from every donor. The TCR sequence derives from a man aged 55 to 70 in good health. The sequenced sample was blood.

The nucleotide sequence is TGTGCCATCAGTGAGCCCGGTGGTAGCGCATCCTACGAGCAGTACTTC. The encoded protein is CAISEPGGSASYEQYF. The chain links TRBV10-3 with TRBJ2-7; a tentative D match to TRBD2 spans 5 bases. From its cysteine to its phenylalanine, the CDR3 spans 16 amino acids. Only the CDR3 DNA is retained, 48 bases long and in frame from the first base. Per the germline V gene, ENHRY is the CDR1 and SYGVKD is the CDR2. Trimming takes 2 bases from V and 1 base from J, and the germline ends sit 15 bases apart.